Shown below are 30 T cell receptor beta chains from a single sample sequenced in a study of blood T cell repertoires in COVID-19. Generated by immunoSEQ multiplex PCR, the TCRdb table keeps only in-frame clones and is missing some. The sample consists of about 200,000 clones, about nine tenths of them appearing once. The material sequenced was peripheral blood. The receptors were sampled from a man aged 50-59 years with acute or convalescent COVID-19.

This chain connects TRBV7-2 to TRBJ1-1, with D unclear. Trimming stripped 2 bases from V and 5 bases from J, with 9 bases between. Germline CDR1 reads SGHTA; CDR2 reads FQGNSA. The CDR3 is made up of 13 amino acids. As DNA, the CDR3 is TGTGCCAGCAGCTTAAAGAGTGCGACTGAAGCTTTCTTT. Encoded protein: CASSLKSATEAFF. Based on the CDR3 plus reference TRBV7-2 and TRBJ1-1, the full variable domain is GAGVSQSPSNKVTEKGKDVELRCDPISGHTALYWYRQSLGQGLEFLIYFQGNSAPDKSGLPSDRFSAERTGGSVSTLTIQRTQQEDSAVYLCASSLKSATEAFFGQGTRLTVV.

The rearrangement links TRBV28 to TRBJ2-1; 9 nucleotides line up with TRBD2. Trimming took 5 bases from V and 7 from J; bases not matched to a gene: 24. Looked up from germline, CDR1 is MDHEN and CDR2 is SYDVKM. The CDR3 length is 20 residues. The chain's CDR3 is CASSVRVYPRMAGGLNEQFF. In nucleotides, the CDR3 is TGTGCCAGCAGTGTCAGGGTCTACCCCAGAATGGCGGGGGGGCTTAATGAGCAGTTCTTC.

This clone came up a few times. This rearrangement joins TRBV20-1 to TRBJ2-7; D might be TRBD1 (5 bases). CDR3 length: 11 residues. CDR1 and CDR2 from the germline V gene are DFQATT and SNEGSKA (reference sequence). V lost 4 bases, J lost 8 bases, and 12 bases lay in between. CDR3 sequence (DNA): TGCAGTGCTATTGACAGTTACCAGCAGTACTTC. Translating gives CSAIDSYQQYF.

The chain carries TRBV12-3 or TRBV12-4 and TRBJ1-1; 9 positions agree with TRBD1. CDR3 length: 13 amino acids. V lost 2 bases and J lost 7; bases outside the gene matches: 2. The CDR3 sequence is CASSLPGQGEAFF. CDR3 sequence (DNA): TGTGCCAGCAGTTTACCGGGACAGGGTGAAGCTTTCTTT.

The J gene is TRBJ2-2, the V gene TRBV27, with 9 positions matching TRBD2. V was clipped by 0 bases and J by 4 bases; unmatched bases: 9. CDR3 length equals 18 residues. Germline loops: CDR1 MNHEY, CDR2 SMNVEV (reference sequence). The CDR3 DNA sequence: TGTGCCAGCAGTTTATCGAGCGGGAGGAGCTTTGTCACCGGGGAGCTGTTTTTT. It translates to CASSLSSGRSFVTGELFF.

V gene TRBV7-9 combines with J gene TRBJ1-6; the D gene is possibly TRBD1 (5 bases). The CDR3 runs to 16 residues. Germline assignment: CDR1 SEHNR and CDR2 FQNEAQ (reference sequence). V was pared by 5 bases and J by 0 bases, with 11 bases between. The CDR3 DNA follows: TGTGCCAGCAGCCCAGGGATAGGCTCCTATAATTCACCCCTCCACTTT. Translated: CASSPGIGSYNSPLHF. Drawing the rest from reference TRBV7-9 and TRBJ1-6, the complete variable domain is DTGVSQNPRHKITKRGQNVTFRCDPISEHNRLYWYRQTLGQGPEFLTYFQNEAQLEKSRLLSDRFSAERPKGSFSTLEIQRTEQGDSAMYLCASSPGIGSYNSPLHFGNGTRLTVT.

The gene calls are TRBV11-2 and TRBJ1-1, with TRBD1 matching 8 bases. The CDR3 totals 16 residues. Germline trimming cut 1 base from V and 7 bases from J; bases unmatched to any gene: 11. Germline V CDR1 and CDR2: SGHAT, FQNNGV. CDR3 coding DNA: TGTGCCAGCAGCTTAGTGGTGTGGCAGGGGGCTGGTGAAGCTTTCTTT. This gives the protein CASSLVVWQGAGEAFF.

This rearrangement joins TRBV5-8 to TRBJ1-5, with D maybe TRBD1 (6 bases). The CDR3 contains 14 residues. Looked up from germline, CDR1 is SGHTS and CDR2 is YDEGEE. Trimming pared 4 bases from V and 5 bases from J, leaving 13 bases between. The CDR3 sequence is CASSPGTPYQPQHF. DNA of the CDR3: TGTGCCAGCAGCCCCGGGACACCTTATCAGCCCCAGCATTTT.

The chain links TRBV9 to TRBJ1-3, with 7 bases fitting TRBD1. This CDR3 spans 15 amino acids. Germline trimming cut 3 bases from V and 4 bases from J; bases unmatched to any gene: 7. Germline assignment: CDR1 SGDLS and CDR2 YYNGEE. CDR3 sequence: CASSASGTEGNTIYF. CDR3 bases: TGTGCCAGCAGCGCGTCCGGGACAGAGGGAAACACCATATATTTT.

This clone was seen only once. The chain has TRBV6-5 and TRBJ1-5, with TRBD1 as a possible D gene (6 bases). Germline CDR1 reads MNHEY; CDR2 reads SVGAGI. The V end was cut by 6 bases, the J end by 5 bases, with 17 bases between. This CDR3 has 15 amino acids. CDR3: CASRNRAKTYQPQHF. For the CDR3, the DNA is TGTGCCAGCAGGAACAGGGCCAAAACATATCAGCCCCAGCATTTT.

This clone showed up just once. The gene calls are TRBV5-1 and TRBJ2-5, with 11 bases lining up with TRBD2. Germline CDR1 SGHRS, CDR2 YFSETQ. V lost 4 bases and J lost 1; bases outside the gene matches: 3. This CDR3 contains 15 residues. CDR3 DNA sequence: TGCGCCAGCAGCCGGGGGACTAGCGGCCAAGAGACCCAGTACTTC. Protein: CASSRGTSGQETQYF.

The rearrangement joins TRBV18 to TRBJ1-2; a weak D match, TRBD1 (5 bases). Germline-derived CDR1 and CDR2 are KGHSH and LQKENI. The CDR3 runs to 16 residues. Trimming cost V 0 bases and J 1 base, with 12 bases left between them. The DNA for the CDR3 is TGTGCCAGCTCACCACCCAGGGTGGTGGATAACTATGGCTACACCTTC. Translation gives CASSPPRVVDNYGYTF. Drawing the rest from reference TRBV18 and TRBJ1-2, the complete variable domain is NAGVMQNPRHLVRRRGQEARLRCSPMKGHSHVYWYRQLPEEGLKFMVYLQKENIIDESGMPKERFSAEFPKEGPSILRIQQVVRGDSAAYFCASSPPRVVDNYGYTFGSGTRLTVV.

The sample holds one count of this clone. This CDR3 reads CASSKRNTEAFF. As DNA, the CDR3 is TGTGCCAGCAGTAAGAGGAACACTGAAGCTTTCTTT. The chain uses TRBV12-3 or TRBV12-4 and TRBJ1-1; unclear D gene. The length of the CDR3 is 12 residues. V lost 5 bases and J 1 base, leaving 5 bases between the germline ends.

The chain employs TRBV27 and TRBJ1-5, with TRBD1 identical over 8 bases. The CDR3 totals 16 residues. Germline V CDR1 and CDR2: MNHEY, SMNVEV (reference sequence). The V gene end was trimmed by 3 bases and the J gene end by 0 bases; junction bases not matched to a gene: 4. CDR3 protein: CASSLSTGVSNQPQHF. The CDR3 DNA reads TGTGCCAGCAGTTTGTCGACAGGGGTTAGCAATCAGCCCCAGCATTTT.

The CDR3 protein is CASSPETGVYNEQFF. DNA for the CDR3: TGTGCCAGCTCACCAGAGACAGGGGTCTACAATGAGCAGTTCTTC. The chain couples TRBV18 to TRBJ2-1, with TRBD1 identical over 8 bases. The germline V gene encodes CDR1 KGHSH and CDR2 LQKENI. The V segment lost 2 bases and the J segment 3 bases; nucleotides outside the gene matches: 3. CDR3 length equals 15 residues.

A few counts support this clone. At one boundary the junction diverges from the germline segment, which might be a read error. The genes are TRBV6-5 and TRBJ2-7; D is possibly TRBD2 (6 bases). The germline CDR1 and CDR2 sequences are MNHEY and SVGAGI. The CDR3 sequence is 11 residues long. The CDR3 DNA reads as TGTGCCAGCAGTTGGCAGCCGGGACTCTCCTTC. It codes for CASSWQPGLSF.

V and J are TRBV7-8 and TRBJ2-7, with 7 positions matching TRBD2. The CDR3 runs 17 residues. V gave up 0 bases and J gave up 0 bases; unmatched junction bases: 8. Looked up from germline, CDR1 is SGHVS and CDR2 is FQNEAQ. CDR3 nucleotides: TGTGCCAGCAGCTTAGCGTGGGGAGGGGAGGGCTCCTACGAGCAGTACTTC. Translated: CASSLAWGGEGSYEQYF.

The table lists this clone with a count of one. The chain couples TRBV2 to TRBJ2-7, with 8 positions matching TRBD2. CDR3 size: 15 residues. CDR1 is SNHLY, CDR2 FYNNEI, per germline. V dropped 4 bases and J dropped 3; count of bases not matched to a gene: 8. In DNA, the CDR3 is TGTGCCAGCAGTGCGGGGGGGGGCCCCCTCTACGAGCAGTACGTC. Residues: CASSAGGGPLYEQYV.

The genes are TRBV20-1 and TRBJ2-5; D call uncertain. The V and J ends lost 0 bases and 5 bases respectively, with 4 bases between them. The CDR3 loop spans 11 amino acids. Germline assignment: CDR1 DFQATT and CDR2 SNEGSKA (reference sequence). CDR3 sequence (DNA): TGCAGTGCTAGAGATGCGGAGACCCAGTACTTC. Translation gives CSARDAETQYF.

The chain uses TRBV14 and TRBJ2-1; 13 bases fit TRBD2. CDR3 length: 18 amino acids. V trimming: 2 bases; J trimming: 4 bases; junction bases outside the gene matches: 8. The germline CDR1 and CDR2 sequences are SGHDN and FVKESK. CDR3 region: CASSQLVTSGRTYNEQFF. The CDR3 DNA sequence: TGTGCCAGCAGCCAATTGGTGACTAGCGGGAGGACGTACAATGAGCAGTTCTTC.

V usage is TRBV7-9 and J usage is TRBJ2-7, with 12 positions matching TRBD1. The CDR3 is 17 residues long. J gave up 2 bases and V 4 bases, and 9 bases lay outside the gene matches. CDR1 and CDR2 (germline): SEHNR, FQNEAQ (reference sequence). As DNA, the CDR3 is TGTGCCAGCAGCTCAACAGGGACAGGGGGCGCTCCCTACGAGCAGTACTTC. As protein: CASSSTGTGGAPYEQYF.

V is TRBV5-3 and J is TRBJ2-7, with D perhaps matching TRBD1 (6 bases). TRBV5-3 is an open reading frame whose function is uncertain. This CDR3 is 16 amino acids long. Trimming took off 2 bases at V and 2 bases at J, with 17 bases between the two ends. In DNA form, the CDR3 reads TGTGCCAGAAGCTTCCATCCCGGCCGGACAGCCTACGAGCAGTACGTC. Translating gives CARSFHPGRTAYEQYV.

CDR3 residues: CASSSGQDTDTQYF. Written as DNA, the CDR3 is TGTGCCAGCAGTTCGGGACAGGACACAGATACGCAGTATTTT. The chain is built from TRBV7-9 and TRBJ2-3; 8 nucleotides agree with TRBD1. J was trimmed by 2 bases and V by 6 bases; bases with no gene match: 4. The CDR3 has 14 amino acids. From germline, CDR1 is SEHNR and CDR2 FQNEAQ (reference sequence).

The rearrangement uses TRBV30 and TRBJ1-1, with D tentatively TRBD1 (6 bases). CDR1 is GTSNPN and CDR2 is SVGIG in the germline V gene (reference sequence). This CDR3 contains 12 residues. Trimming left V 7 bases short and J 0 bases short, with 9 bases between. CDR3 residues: CALDRVNTEAFF. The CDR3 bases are TGTGCCTTGGACAGAGTGAACACTGAAGCTTTCTTT.

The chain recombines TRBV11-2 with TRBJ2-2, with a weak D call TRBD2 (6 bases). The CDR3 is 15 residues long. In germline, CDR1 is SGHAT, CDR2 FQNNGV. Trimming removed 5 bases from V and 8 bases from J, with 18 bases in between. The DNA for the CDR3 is TGTGCCAGCAGCGGACCCGCGGGGATCCGTGGGGAGCTGTTTTTT. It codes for CASSGPAGIRGELFF.

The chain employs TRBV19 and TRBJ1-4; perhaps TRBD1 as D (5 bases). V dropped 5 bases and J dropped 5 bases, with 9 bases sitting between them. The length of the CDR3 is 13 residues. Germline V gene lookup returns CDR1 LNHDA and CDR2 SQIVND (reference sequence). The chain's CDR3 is CASSLNRNEKLFF. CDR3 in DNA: TGTGCCAGTAGTCTAAACAGGAATGAAAAACTGTTTTTT.

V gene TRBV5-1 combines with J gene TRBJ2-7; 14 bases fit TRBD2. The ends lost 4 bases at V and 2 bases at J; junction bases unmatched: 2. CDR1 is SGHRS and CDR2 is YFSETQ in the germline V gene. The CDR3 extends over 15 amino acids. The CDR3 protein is CASSEGLAGAYEQYF. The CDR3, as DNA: TGCGCCAGCAGCGAGGGACTAGCGGGAGCCTACGAGCAGTACTTC.

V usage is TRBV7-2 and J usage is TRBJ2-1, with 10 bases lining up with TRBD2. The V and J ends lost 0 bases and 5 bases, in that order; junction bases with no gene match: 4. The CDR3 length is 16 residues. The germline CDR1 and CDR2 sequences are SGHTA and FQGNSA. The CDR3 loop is CASSLARTSGHNEQFF. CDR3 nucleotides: TGTGCCAGCAGCTTAGCACGGACTAGCGGTCACAATGAGCAGTTCTTC.

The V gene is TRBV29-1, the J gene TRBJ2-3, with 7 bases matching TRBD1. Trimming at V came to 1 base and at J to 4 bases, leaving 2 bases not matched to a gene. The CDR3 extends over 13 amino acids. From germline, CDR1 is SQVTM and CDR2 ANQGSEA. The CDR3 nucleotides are TGCAGCGTTGAAGTGCAGGGGGCAGATACGCAGTATTTT. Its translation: CSVEVQGADTQYF.

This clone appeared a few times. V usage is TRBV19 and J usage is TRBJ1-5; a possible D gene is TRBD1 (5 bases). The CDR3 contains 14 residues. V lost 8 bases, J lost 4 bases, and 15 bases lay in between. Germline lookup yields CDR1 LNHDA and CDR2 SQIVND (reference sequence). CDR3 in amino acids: CASGGQGGNQPQHF. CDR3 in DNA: TGTGCCAGTGGAGGGCAGGGAGGAAATCAGCCCCAGCATTTT. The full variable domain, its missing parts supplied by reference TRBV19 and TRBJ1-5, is DGGITQSPKYLFRKEGQNVTLSCEQNLNHDAMYWYRQDPGQGLRLIYYSQIVNDFQKGDIAEGYSVSREKKESFPLTVTSAQKNPTAFYLCASGGQGGNQPQHFGDGTRLSIL.